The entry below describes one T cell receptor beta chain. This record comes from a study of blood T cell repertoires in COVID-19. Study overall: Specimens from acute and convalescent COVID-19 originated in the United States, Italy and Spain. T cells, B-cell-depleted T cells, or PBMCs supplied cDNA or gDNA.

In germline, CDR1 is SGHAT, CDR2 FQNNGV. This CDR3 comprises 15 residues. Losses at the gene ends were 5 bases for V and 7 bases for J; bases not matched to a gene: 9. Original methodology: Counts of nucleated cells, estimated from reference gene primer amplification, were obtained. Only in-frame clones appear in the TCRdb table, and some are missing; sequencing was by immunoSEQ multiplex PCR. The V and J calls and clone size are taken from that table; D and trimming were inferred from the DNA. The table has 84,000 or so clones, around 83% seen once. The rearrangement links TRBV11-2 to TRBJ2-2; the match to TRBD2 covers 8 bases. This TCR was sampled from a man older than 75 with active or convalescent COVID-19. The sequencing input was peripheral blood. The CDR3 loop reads CASSPGTRNGGELFF. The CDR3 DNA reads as TGTGCCAGCAGCCCCGGGACTAGAAATGGCGGGGAGCTGTTTTTT.